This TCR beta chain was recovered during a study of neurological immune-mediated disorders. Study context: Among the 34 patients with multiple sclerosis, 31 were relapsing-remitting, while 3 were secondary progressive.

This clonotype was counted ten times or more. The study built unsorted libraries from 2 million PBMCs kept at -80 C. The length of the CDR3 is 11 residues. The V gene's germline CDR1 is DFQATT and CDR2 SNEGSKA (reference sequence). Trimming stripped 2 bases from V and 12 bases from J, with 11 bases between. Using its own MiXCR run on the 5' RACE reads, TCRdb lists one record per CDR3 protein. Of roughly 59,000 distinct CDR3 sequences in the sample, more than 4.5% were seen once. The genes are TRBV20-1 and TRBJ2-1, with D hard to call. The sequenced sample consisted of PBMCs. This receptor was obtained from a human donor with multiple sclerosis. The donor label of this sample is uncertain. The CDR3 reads CSARNGAGQFF. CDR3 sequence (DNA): TGCAGTGCTAGAAACGGAGCCGGGCAGTTCTTC.